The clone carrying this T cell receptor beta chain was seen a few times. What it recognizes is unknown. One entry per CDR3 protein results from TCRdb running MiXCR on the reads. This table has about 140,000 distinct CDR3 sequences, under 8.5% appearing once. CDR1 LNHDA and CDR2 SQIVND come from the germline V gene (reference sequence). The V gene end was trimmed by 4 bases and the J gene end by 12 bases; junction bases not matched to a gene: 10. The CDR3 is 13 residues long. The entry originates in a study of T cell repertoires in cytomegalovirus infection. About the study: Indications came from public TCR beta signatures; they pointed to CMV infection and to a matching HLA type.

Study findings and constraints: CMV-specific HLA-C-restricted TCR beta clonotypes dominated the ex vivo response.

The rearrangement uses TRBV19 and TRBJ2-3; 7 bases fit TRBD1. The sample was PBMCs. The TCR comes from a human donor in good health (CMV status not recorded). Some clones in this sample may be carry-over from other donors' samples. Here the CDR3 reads CASSTTPGQPQYF. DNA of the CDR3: TGTGCCAGTAGTACGACCCCGGGACAGCCTCAGTATTTT.